Listed below are T cell receptor beta chains from one sample, sequenced in a study of T cell responses to AZD1222 COVID-19 vaccine. Profiled with immunoSEQ multiplex PCR; TCRdb holds only in-frame clones, not every one. The top ten clones hold around 4.3% of a sample with over 95,000 clones, 80% to 95% of them seen once. This material consisted of peripheral blood, taken on day 0 of AZD1222 vaccination. The receptors were gathered from an adult in good health. The CDR3 runs from the conserved cysteine through the conserved F or W. The order of the fields is V gene, clone size, D gene, J gene, CDR3 protein, CDR3 DNA. A D gene is named only where the DNA matches it firmly. Part of the rows lack a size; the others show once, few, many or a class for expanded clones.

V gene: TRBV19
clone size: -
D gene: -
J gene: TRBJ1-3
CDR3 protein: CASNPRQGPGNTIYF
CDR3 DNA: TGTGCCAGTAACCCTAGGCAGGGGCCTGGAAACACCATATATTTT

V gene: TRBV5-4
clone size: -
D gene: -
J gene: TRBJ1-1
CDR3 protein: CASSLRGMNTEAFF
CDR3 DNA: TGTGCCAGCAGCTTGAGGGGGATGAACACTGAAGCTTTCTTT

V gene: TRBV24-1
clone size: -
D gene: TRBD2
J gene: TRBJ2-3
CDR3 protein: CATSEPSGGHTDTQYF
CDR3 DNA: TGTGCCACCAGTGAACCGAGCGGGGGGCACACAGATACGCAGTATTTT

V gene: TRBV9
clone size: -
D gene: -
J gene: TRBJ2-7
CDR3 protein: CASSVRRGGDEQYF
CDR3 DNA: TGTGCCAGCAGCGTGCGCAGGGGAGGCGACGAGCAGTACTTC

V gene: TRBV5-1
clone size: -
D gene: TRBD2
J gene: TRBJ2-7
CDR3 protein: CASSSTGLAGDPSYEQYF
CDR3 DNA: TGCGCCAGCAGCTCTACAGGACTAGCGGGGGACCCCTCCTACGAGCAGTACTTC

V gene: TRBV27
clone size: -
D gene: -
J gene: TRBJ2-6
CDR3 protein: CASSSPLTANSGANVLTF
CDR3 DNA: TGTGCCAGCAGTTCGCCGTTGACGGCTAACTCTGGGGCCAACGTCCTGACTTTC

V gene: TRBV19
clone size: -
D gene: -
J gene: TRBJ1-5
CDR3 protein: CASRGGSYSNQPQHF
CDR3 DNA: TGTGCCAGTAGGGGAGGGAGTTATAGCAATCAGCCCCAGCATTTT

V gene: TRBV2
clone size: -
D gene: -
J gene: TRBJ2-7
CDR3 protein: CASSAGRGSYEQYF
CDR3 DNA: TGTGCCAGCAGTGCTGGGAGAGGCTCCTACGAGCAGTACTTC

V gene: TRBV3-1/TRBV3-2
clone size: once
D gene: -
J gene: TRBJ2-6
CDR3 protein: CASSQATPGANVLTF
CDR3 DNA: TGTGCCAGCAGCCAAGCTACTCCTGGGGCCAACGTCCTGACTTTC

V gene: TRBV28
clone size: once
D gene: TRBD1
J gene: TRBJ2-5
CDR3 protein: CASSLPGGAGQETQYF
CDR3 DNA: TGTGCCAGCAGTTTACCAGGGGGCGCGGGTCAAGAGACCCAGTACTTC

V gene: TRBV28
clone size: -
D gene: TRBD1
J gene: TRBJ1-4
CDR3 protein: CASSPRDRRSTNEKLFF
CDR3 DNA: TGTGCCAGCAGTCCCCGGGACAGGCGCTCAACTAATGAAAAACTGTTTTTT

V gene: TRBV3-1/TRBV3-2
clone size: -
D gene: -
J gene: TRBJ2-7
CDR3 protein: CASSQDRSGTPFEQYF
CDR3 DNA: TGTGCCAGCAGCCAAGATAGATCAGGAACCCCCTTCGAGCAGTACTTC

V gene: TRBV28
clone size: -
D gene: -
J gene: TRBJ1-2
CDR3 protein: CASTPSKWGYTF
CDR3 DNA: TGTGCCAGCACGCCGTCTAAATGGGGCTACACCTTC

V gene: TRBV19
clone size: -
D gene: -
J gene: TRBJ1-3
CDR3 protein: CASSAALTGNTIYF
CDR3 DNA: TGTGCCAGTAGTGCGGCCCTCACGGGAAACACCATATATTTT

V gene: TRBV19
clone size: -
D gene: TRBD1
J gene: TRBJ2-1
CDR3 protein: CASSIGPGGNEQFF
CDR3 DNA: TGTGCCAGTAGTATAGGTCCAGGGGGCAATGAGCAGTTCTTC

V gene: TRBV20-1
clone size: -
D gene: -
J gene: TRBJ2-5
CDR3 protein: CSASLVGQETQYF
CDR3 DNA: TGCAGTGCTAGTCTCGTGGGCCAAGAGACCCAGTACTTC

V gene: TRBV30
clone size: once
D gene: -
J gene: TRBJ1-2
CDR3 protein: CAWAHQGRDGYTF
CDR3 DNA: TGTGCCTGGGCACATCAGGGTCGGGATGGCTACACCTTC

V gene: TRBV27
clone size: -
D gene: TRBD1
J gene: TRBJ1-2
CDR3 protein: CASGQGSYGYTF
CDR3 DNA: TGTGCCAGCGGACAGGGGAGCTATGGCTACACCTTC

V gene: TRBV6-5
clone size: -
D gene: TRBD1
J gene: TRBJ1-2
CDR3 protein: CASQGADGYTF
CDR3 DNA: TGTGCCAGCCAGGGGGCTGATGGCTACACCTTC

V gene: TRBV18
clone size: -
D gene: -
J gene: TRBJ1-3
CDR3 protein: CASSPTITAGAISGNTIYF
CDR3 DNA: TGTGCCAGCTCACCTACCATAACAGCAGGGGCCATCTCTGGAAACACCATATATTTT